This paragraph reports one T cell receptor (beta chain). This entry comes from a study of blood T cell repertoires in COVID-19. About the research overall: Material from acute and convalescent COVID-19 was sourced from the United States, Italy and Spain. Sample material is recorded as cDNA or gDNA derived from T cells, B-cell-depleted T cells, or PBMCs.

The CDR3 loop spans 15 amino acids. Per the germline V gene, CDR1 is MNHNS and CDR2 is SASEGT. Trimming took off 3 bases at V and 7 bases at J, with 16 bases between the two ends. In the source study's methods: Estimated nucleated cell counts came from reference gene primer amplification. Only in-frame clones appear in the TCRdb table, and some are missing; sequencing was by immunoSEQ multiplex PCR. The V and J calls and clone size were taken over from that table, and D and trimming were inferred from the DNA. Of about 75,000 clones detected, over 75% appear once; the ten largest clones hold 6.9%. This sequence originates from a human donor in a cohort sampled during active COVID-19. The rearrangement links TRBV6-1 to TRBJ2-1; weak D call: TRBD2 (7 bases). The sequenced sample consisted of peripheral blood. DNA for the CDR3: TGTGCCAGCAGTGACGGGGCGGGGGCCGATAATGAGCAGTTCTTC. It specifies CASSDGAGADNEQFF.